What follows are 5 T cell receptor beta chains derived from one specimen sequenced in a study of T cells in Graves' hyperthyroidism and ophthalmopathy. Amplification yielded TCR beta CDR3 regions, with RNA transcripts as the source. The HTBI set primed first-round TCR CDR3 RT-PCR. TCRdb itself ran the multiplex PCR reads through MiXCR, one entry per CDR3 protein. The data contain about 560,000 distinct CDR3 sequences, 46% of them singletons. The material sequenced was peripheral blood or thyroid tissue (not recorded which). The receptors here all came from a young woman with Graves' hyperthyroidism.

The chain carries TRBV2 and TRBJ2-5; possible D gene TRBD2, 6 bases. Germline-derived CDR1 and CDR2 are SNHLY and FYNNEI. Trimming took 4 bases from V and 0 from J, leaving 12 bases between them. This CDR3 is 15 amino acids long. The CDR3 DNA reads TGTGCCAGCAGTGTGTCGGGGGACTACCAAGAGACCCAGTACTTC. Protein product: CASSVSGDYQETQYF.

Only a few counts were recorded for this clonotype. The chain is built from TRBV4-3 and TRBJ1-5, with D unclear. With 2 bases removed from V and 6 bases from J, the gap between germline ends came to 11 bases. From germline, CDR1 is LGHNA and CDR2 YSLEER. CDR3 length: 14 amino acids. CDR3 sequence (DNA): TGCGCCAGCAGCCAACCTACCCGGGGTCAGCCCCAGCATTTT. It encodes CASSQPTRGQPQHF.

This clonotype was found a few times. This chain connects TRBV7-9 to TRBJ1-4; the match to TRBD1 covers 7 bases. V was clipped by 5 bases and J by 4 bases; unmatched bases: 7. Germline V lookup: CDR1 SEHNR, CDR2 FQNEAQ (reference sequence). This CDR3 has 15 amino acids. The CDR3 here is CASSQDRTNNEKLFF. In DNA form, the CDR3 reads TGTGCCAGCAGCCAGGACAGGACCAATAATGAAAAACTGTTTTTT.

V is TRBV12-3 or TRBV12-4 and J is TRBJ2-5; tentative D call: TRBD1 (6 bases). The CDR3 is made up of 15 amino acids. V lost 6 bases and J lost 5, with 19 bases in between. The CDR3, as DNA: TGTGCCAGCAGCCAAGAGTCAGGAAGGGGGGAGACCCAGTACTTC. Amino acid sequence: CASSQESGRGETQYF.

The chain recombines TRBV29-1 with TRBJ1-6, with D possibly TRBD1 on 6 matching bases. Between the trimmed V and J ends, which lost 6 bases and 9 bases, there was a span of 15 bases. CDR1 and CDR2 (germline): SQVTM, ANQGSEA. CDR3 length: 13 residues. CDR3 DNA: TGCAGCGTAGGACAGAGGAAGGGTTCACCCCTCCACTTT. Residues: CSVGQRKGSPLHF. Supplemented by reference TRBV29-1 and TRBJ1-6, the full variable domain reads SAVISQKPSRDICQRGTSLTIQCQVDSQVTMMFWYRQQPGQSLTLIATANQGSEATYESGFVIDKFPISRPNLTFSTLTVSNMSPEDSSIYLCSVGQRKGSPLHFGNGTRLTVT.